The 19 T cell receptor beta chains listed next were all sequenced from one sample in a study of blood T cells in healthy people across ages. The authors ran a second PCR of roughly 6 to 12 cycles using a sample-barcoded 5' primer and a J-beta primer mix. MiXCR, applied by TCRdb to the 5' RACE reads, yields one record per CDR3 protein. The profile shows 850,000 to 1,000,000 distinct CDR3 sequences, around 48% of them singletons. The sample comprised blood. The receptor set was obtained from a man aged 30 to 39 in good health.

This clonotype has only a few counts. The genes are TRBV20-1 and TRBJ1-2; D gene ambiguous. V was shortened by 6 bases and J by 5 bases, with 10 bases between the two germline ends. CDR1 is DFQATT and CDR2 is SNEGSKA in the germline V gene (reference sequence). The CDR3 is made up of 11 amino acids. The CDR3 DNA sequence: TGCAGTGCCCCGCCGGAGTATGGCTACACCTTC. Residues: CSAPPEYGYTF.

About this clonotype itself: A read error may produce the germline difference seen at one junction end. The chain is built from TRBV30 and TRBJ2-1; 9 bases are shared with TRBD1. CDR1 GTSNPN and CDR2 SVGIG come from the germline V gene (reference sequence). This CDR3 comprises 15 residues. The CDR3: CARSLGQGPYNEQFF. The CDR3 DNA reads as TGTGCCCGGAGTCTTGGACAGGGGCCCTACAATGAGCAGTTCTTC.

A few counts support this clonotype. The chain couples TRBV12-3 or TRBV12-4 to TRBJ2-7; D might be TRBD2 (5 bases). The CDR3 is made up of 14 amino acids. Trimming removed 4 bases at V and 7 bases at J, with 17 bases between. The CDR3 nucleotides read TGTGCCAGCAGTTCCGGACTGGCTCCGGGAGAGCAGTACTTC. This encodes CASSSGLAPGEQYF.

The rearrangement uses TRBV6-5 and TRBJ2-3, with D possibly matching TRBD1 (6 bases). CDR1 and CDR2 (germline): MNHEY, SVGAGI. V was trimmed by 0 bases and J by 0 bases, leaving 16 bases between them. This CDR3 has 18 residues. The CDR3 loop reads CASSYSVGHRISTDTQYF. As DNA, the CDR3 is TGTGCCAGCAGTTACTCGGTGGGACACCGAATAAGCACAGATACGCAGTATTTT.

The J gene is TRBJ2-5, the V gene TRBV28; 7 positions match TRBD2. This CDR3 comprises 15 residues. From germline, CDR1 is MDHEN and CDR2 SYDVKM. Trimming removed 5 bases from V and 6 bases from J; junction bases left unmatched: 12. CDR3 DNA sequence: TGTGCCAGCAGTACCCCCCAGGGAGGGATAAAGACCCAGTACTTC. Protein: CASSTPQGGIKTQYF.

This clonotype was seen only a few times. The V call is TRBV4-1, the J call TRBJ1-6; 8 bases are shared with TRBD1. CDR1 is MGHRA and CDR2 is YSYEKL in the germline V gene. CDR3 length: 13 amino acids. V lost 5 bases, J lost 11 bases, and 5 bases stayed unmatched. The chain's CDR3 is CASSYDRGAPLHF. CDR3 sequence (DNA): TGCGCCAGCAGCTATGACAGGGGAGCACCCCTCCACTTT.

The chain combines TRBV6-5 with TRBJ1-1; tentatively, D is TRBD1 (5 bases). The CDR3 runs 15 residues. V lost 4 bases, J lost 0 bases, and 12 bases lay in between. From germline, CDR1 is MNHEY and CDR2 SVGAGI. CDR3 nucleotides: TGTGCCAGCAGTTTAAAAGACAGCATGAACACTGAAGCTTTCTTT. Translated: CASSLKDSMNTEAFF.

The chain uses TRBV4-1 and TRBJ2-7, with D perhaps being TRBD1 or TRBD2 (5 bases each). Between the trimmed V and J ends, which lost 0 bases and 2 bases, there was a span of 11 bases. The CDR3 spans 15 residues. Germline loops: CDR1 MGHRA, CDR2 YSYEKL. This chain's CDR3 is CASSQEGPIPYEQYF. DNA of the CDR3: TGCGCCAGCAGCCAAGAGGGACCGATTCCCTACGAGCAGTACTTC.

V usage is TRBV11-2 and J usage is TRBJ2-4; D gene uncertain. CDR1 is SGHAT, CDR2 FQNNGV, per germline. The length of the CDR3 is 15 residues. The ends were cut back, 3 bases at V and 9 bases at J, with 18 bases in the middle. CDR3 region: CASSFTPRQLSIQYF. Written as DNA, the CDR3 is TGTGCCAGCAGCTTTACCCCGCGGCAGCTGAGCATTCAGTACTTC.

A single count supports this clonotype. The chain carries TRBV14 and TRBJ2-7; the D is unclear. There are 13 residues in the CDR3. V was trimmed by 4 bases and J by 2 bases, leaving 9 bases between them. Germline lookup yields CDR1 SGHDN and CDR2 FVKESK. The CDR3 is CASSLQNTYEQYF. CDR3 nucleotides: TGTGCCAGCAGCCTCCAGAACACCTACGAGCAGTACTTC.

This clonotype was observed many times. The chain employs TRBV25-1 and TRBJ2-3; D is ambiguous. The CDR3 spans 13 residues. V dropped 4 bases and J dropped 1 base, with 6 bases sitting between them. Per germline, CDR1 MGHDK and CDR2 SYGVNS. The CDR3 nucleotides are TGTGCCAGCAGTGCCACGGGCACAGATACGCAGTATTTT. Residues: CASSATGTDTQYF.

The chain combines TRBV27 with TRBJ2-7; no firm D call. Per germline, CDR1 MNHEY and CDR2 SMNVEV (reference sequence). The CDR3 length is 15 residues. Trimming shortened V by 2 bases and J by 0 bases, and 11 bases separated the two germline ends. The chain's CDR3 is CASSLRTHSSYEQYF. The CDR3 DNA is TGTGCCAGCAGTTTACGGACCCACAGCTCCTACGAGCAGTACTTC.

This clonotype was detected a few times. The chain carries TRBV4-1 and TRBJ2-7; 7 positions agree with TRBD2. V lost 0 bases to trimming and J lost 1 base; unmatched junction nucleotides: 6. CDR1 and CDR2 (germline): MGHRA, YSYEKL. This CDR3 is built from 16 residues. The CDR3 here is CASSQEGGTYSYEQYF. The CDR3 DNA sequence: TGCGCCAGCAGCCAAGAGGGGGGGACGTATTCCTACGAGCAGTACTTC.

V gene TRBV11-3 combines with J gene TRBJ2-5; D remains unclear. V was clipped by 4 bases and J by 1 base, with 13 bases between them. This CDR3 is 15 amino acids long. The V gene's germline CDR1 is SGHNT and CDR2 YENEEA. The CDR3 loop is CASSSKTVSQETQYF. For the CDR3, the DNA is TGTGCCAGCAGCTCGAAGACCGTTTCCCAAGAGACCCAGTACTTC. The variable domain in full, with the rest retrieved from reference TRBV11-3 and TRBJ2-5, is EAGVVQSPRYKIIEKKQPVAFWCNPISGHNTLYWYLQNLGQGPELLIRYENEEAVDDSQLPKDRFSAERLKGVDSTLKIQPAELGDSAVYLCASSSKTVSQETQYFGPGTRLLVL.

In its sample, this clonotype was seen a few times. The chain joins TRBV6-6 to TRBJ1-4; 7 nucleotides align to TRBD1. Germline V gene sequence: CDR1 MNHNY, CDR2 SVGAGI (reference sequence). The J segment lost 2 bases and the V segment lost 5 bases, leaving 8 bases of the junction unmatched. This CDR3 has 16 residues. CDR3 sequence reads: CASSTQGRRTNEKLFF. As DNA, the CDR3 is TGTGCCAGCAGTACACAGGGGAGACGGACTAATGAAAAACTGTTTTTT.

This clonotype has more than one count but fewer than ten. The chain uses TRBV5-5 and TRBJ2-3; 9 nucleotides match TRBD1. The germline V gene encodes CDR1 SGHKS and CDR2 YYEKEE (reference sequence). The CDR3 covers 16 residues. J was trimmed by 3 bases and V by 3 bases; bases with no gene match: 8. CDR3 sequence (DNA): TGTGCCAGCAGCTGGGGTTGGGGACAGGGAACAGATACGCAGTATTTT. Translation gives CASSWGWGQGTDTQYF.

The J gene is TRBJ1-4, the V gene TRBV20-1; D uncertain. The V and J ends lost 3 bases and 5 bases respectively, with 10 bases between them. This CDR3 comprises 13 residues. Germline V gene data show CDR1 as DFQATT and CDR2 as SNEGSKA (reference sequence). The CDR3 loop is CSASPPGNEKLFF. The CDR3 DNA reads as TGCAGTGCTAGCCCCCCTGGGAATGAAAAACTGTTTTTT.

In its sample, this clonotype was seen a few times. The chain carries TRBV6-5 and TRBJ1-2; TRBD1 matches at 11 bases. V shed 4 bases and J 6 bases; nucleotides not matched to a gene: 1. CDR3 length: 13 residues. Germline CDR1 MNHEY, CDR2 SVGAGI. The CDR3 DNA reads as TGTGCCAGCAGTTGGACAGGGGGCCATGGCTACACCTTC. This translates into CASSWTGGHGYTF.

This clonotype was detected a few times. CDR3 DNA sequence: TGTGCCAGCAGCTTAGACGGTCGGGGGGAGTCGCAAGAGACCCAGTACTTC. This sequence encodes CASSLDGRGESQETQYF. The chain recombines TRBV7-2 with TRBJ2-5; 7 bases map to TRBD2. CDR1 SGHTA and CDR2 FQGNSA come from the germline V gene. Losses at the gene ends were 1 base for V and 2 bases for J; bases not matched to a gene: 10. The CDR3 length is 17 residues.